Shown below are 31 T cell receptor beta chains from a single sample sequenced in a study of CD8+CD57+ T cells in acquired aplastic anemia (dated by TCRdb to the late 2010s). The sequencer was an Illumina HiSeq 2000. Profiling of TCR beta VDJ combinations and CDR3 sequences used genomic DNA as the template. TCRdb ran its own pipeline on the public reads, namely fastp trimming at Q25 and MiXCR clone calling, and kept in-frame beta chains. Identical CDR3 proteins give one entry, which carries the most common genes and DNA. Recorded for this sample are under 150,000 distinct CDR3 sequences; about 40% of them occurred a single time. In total, the top ten clones hold about 2.4% of the sample. Patients chosen for sequencing had shown expansion of CD8+CD57+ cells by flow cytometry. Sequenced: sorted CD4+, CD8+, or CD8+CD57+ T cells (not recorded which) from PBMCs. These receptors were taken from a human donor with aplastic anemia.

The chain has TRBV6-1 and TRBJ1-2, with D perhaps matching TRBD1 (6 bases). The CDR3 covers 15 residues. V was shortened by 4 bases and J by 6 bases, with 18 bases between the two germline ends. Germline loops: CDR1 MNHNS, CDR2 SASEGT. The DNA of the CDR3 is TGTGCCAGCAGTGGGGGGGGGACAAACTGGGATGGCTACACCTTC. Amino acid sequence: CASSGGGTNWDGYTF.

The chain combines TRBV7-8 with TRBJ2-5, with TRBD2 matching over 7 bases. V shed 5 bases, J shed 1 base, and the junction held 7 bases outside the gene matches. CDR3 length: 15 residues. CDR1 is SGHVS and CDR2 is FQNEAQ in the germline V gene. The DNA for the CDR3 is TGTGCCAGCAGCCCCCGGGGCGGGGGCCAAGAGACCCAGTACTTC. Amino acid sequence: CASSPRGGGQETQYF.

This clonotype was seen repeatedly, ten times or more. This chain uses TRBV12-3 or TRBV12-4 with TRBJ1-1; 9 bases are a match to TRBD1. After removal of 5 bases from V and 7 bases from J, the junction contained 8 bases not matched to a gene. This CDR3 has 14 residues. CDR3 protein: CASSRDRDAGEAFF. The CDR3 DNA reads as TGTGCCAGCAGTCGGGACAGGGACGCCGGTGAAGCTTTCTTT.

This chain uses TRBV11-2 with TRBJ1-3; D remains ambiguous. The CDR3 covers 15 residues. Germline V gene sequence: CDR1 SGHAT, CDR2 FQNNGV. V was trimmed by 5 bases and J by 3 bases, leaving 14 bases between them. CDR3 in DNA: TGTGCCAGCAGCCCCTACCATGACGGTGGAAACACCATATATTTT. Translated: CASSPYHDGGNTIYF.

This clonotype occurred many times. The gene calls are TRBV5-6 and TRBJ1-2, with D hard to call. The germline V gene has CDR1 SGHDT and CDR2 YYEEEE. This CDR3 has 14 amino acids. Trimming removed 0 bases at V and 3 bases at J, with 9 bases between. The CDR3 coding sequence is TGTGCCAGCAGCTTGGCCGGGTCCCACTATGGCTACACCTTC. Protein sequence: CASSLAGSHYGYTF.

This sequence joins TRBV10-3 and TRBJ2-3, with 10 positions matching TRBD1. CDR1 is ENHRY and CDR2 is SYGVKD in the germline V gene. V was clipped by 10 bases and J by 14 bases; unmatched bases: 9. CDR3 size: 11 residues. CDR3 amino acids: CASRGGQGWYF. The CDR3 DNA follows: TGTGCCAGCAGGGGGGGACAGGGGTGGTATTTT.

This clonotype occurred many times. The chain combines TRBV19 with TRBJ1-1; D remains ambiguous. The CDR3 loop spans 13 amino acids. The V and J ends lost 4 bases and 7 bases respectively, with 13 bases between them. Germline V CDR1 and CDR2: LNHDA, SQIVND (reference sequence). This CDR3 is CASSTEKGGEAFF. DNA for the CDR3: TGTGCCAGTAGTACGGAGAAAGGCGGTGAAGCTTTCTTT. Full variable domain (rest looked up from reference TRBV19 and TRBJ1-1): DGGITQSPKYLFRKEGQNVTLSCEQNLNHDAMYWYRQDPGQGLRLIYYSQIVNDFQKGDIAEGYSVSREKKESFPLTVTSAQKNPTAFYLCASSTEKGGEAFFGQGTRLTVV.

At least ten counts were recorded for this clonotype. The rearrangement uses TRBV9 and TRBJ2-1; 7 bases are shared with TRBD1. There are 17 residues in the CDR3. The V gene end was trimmed by 4 bases and the J gene end by 4 bases; junction bases not matched to a gene: 14. CDR1 and CDR2 (germline): SGDLS, YYNGEE. The CDR3 sequence is CASSYSTGDGVYNEQFF. As DNA, the CDR3 is TGTGCCAGCAGCTACTCCACAGGGGATGGGGTGTACAATGAGCAGTTCTTC.

This clonotype has a handful of counts. A much bigger clone sits one base away, suggesting this may be a read error. CDR3 residues: CSASLQGAAGAFF. Here the CDR3 DNA reads TGCAGTGCTAGTCTACAGGGGGCGGCTGGAGCTTTCTTT. The V call is TRBV20-1, the J call TRBJ1-1, with 9 nucleotides matching TRBD1. Germline V gene lookup returns CDR1 DFQATT and CDR2 SNEGSKA (reference sequence). CDR3 size: 13 residues. V lost 3 bases to trimming and J lost 10 bases; unmatched junction nucleotides: 9.

In its sample, this clonotype was seen many times. The V gene is TRBV5-4, the J gene TRBJ1-2; D unclear. CDR1 is SGHNT and CDR2 is YYREEE in the germline V gene (reference sequence). The CDR3 spans 14 residues. Trimming shortened V by 4 bases and J by 8 bases, and 18 bases separated the two germline ends. CDR3 loop: CASSPGRGSGGYTF. In DNA, the CDR3 is TGTGCCAGCAGCCCTGGGCGAGGGAGCGGCGGCTACACCTTC.

The gene calls are TRBV20-1 and TRBJ1-1; no firm D call. The CDR3 has 16 residues. CDR1 and CDR2 from the germline V gene are DFQATT and SNEGSKA (reference sequence). Trimming stripped 1 base from V and 0 bases from J, with 15 bases between. The CDR3 loop reads CSARADTPRMNTEAFF. CDR3 bases: TGCAGTGCTAGAGCCGACACTCCTAGGATGAACACTGAAGCTTTCTTT.

The chain couples TRBV10-3 to TRBJ2-3, with 8 bases identical to TRBD2. CDR1 is ENHRY and CDR2 is SYGVKD in the germline V gene. CDR3 length: 16 residues. J gave up 4 bases and V 5 bases, and 11 bases lay outside the gene matches. CDR3 region: CAISRTSYGPADTQYF. The CDR3 DNA reads TGTGCCATCAGTCGGACTAGCTACGGACCAGCAGATACGCAGTATTTT.

Concerning this clonotype: A read error is possible here, since a much larger clone lies one base away. The J gene is TRBJ2-3, the V gene TRBV10-1; a weak D match, TRBD1 (5 bases). Trimming shortened V by 11 bases and J by 6 bases, and 21 bases separated the two germline ends. Germline V gene lookup returns CDR1 WNHNN and CDR2 SYGVQD (reference sequence). The CDR3 is made up of 14 amino acids. CDR3 sequence (DNA): TGCGCCCGCAATGATGAAGGGGCCGGGGATACGCAGTATTTT. This codes for CARNDEGAGDTQYF.

The rearrangement joins TRBV5-1 to TRBJ2-5; no firm D call. The CDR3 has 11 amino acids. Germline loops: CDR1 SGHRS, CDR2 YFSETQ. V was pared by 6 bases and J by 2 bases, with 5 bases between. CDR3 loop: CASKGQETQYF. The CDR3 DNA sequence: TGCGCCAGCAAAGGGCAAGAGACCCAGTACTTC.

The table lists this clonotype with a count of one. With a much larger clone just one base away, this may be a read error. V usage is TRBV6-5 and J usage is TRBJ2-5; a possible D gene is TRBD2 (6 bases). CDR3 length: 15 amino acids. Germline values: CDR1 MNHEY, CDR2 SVGAGI. This chain's CDR3 is CASSWRGEPQETQCF. The CDR3 DNA sequence: TGTGCCAGCAGTTGGCGGGGAGAACCCCAAGAGACCCAGTGCTTC.

This clonotype showed up many times. The chain carries TRBV20-1 and TRBJ2-7; D is possibly TRBD1 (6 bases). The CDR3 is 14 amino acids. The germline gives CDR1 DFQATT, CDR2 SNEGSKA (reference sequence). The germline V and J ends were trimmed by 3 bases and 4 bases, with 16 bases remaining between them. DNA for the CDR3: TGCAGTGCTAGCCAGATACAGGGATCATACGAGCAGTACTTC. Encoded protein: CSASQIQGSYEQYF.

This rearrangement joins TRBV4-3 to TRBJ2-7, with D hard to call. The CDR3 length is 13 residues. V lost 0 bases and J 2 bases, leaving 5 bases between the germline ends. Germline V CDR1 and CDR2: LGHNA, YSLEER. In DNA form, the CDR3 reads TGCGCCAGCAGCCAAGATTCACCCTACGAGCAGTACTTC. As protein: CASSQDSPYEQYF.

This clonotype was detected ten times or more. V and J are TRBV2 and TRBJ2-5; TRBD2 is a possible D gene (5 bases). This CDR3 contains 15 residues. V gave up 0 bases and J gave up 3 bases, with 11 bases separating them. Germline CDR1 and CDR2: SNHLY and FYNNEI. The CDR3 is CASSEAPGSEETQYF. The DNA for the CDR3 is TGTGCCAGCAGTGAAGCGCCGGGATCCGAAGAGACCCAGTACTTC.

At least ten counts were recorded for this clonotype. The gene calls are TRBV11-2 and TRBJ2-3; 9 bases match TRBD2. Per the germline V gene, CDR1 is SGHAT and CDR2 is FQNNGV. The CDR3 runs 16 residues. V lost 1 base to trimming and J lost 2 bases; unmatched junction nucleotides: 4. CDR3 in amino acids: CASSLGTSDHTDTQYF. CDR3 DNA: TGTGCCAGCAGCTTAGGGACTAGCGATCACACAGATACGCAGTATTTT.

Ten or more counts support this clonotype. CDR3 loop: CSARALSGSYNEQFF. In DNA, the CDR3 is TGCAGTGCAAGGGCCCTTAGCGGGTCCTACAATGAGCAGTTCTTC. V is TRBV20-1 and J is TRBJ2-1; 7 nucleotides align to TRBD2. Germline V CDR1 and CDR2: DFQATT, SNEGSKA (reference sequence). This CDR3 spans 15 amino acids. V lost 6 bases, J lost 1 base, and 9 bases stayed unmatched.

The rearrangement uses TRBV5-6 and TRBJ2-3, with D maybe TRBD2 (5 bases). V was shortened by 0 bases and J by 2 bases, with 10 bases between the two germline ends. The CDR3 is made up of 15 amino acids. Germline loops: CDR1 SGHDT, CDR2 YYEEEE. The CDR3 reads CASSLGLAPTDTQYF. The CDR3 nucleotides are TGTGCCAGCAGCTTGGGGCTAGCCCCCACAGATACGCAGTATTTT.

In this sample, this clonotype turned up once. This rearrangement joins TRBV7-2 to TRBJ2-7; D remains unclear. The ends were cut back, 5 bases at V and 4 bases at J, with 12 bases in the middle. In germline, CDR1 is SGHTA, CDR2 FQGNSA. The CDR3 totals 13 residues. CDR3 in DNA: TGTGCCAGCAGCCCCCTCGGTGATTACGAGCAGTACTTC. This codes for CASSPLGDYEQYF. Based on the CDR3 plus reference TRBV7-2 and TRBJ2-7, the full variable domain is GAGVSQSPSNKVTEKGKDVELRCDPISGHTALYWYRQSLGQGLEFLIYFQGNSAPDKSGLPSDRFSAERTGGSVSTLTIQRTQQEDSAVYLCASSPLGDYEQYFGPGTRLTVT.

This clonotype was counted ten times or more. The chain links TRBV29-1 to TRBJ1-2, with TRBD1 matching 7 bases. CDR3 length: 17 residues. CDR1 is SQVTM, CDR2 ANQGSEA, per germline. The ends lost 3 bases at V and 6 bases at J; junction bases unmatched: 19. CDR3 amino acids: CSVERTWRAGDRNGYTF. The CDR3 bases are TGCAGCGTTGAGAGGACCTGGAGGGCAGGGGACAGAAATGGCTACACCTTC.

This clonotype was recorded many times. The CDR3 here is CASSPGQGVGSYNEQFF. The CDR3 DNA follows: TGTGCCAGTAGTCCGGGACAGGGGGTAGGGTCCTACAATGAGCAGTTCTTC. The chain combines TRBV19 with TRBJ2-1; the match to TRBD1 covers 11 bases. J gave up 1 base and V 5 bases, and 7 bases lay outside the gene matches. Germline V gene lookup returns CDR1 LNHDA and CDR2 SQIVND (reference sequence). CDR3 length: 17 amino acids.

This clonotype was detected only a few times. The chain is built from TRBV5-5 and TRBJ2-1; 8 nucleotides match TRBD1. Trimming removed 4 bases from V and 8 bases from J; junction bases left unmatched: 14. Germline CDR1 is SGHKS and CDR2 is YYEKEE (reference sequence). CDR3 length equals 16 residues. The CDR3 DNA reads as TGTGCCAGCAGCCTGAGGACAGGGATCTCTGACGATGAGCAGTTCTTC. Translation: CASSLRTGISDDEQFF.

The table lists this clonotype with many counts. This chain joins TRBV6-6 and TRBJ1-1, with unresolved D. Germline V lookup: CDR1 MNHNY, CDR2 SVGAGI (reference sequence). The CDR3 runs 14 residues. The ends were cut back, 4 bases at V and 1 base at J, with 10 bases in the middle. The CDR3 sequence: CASSSRASNTEAFF. The CDR3 bases are TGTGCCAGCAGTTCCCGGGCCTCGAACACTGAAGCTTTCTTT.

Ten or more counts support this clonotype. The V call is TRBV2, the J call TRBJ2-3; TRBD2 agrees at 9 bases. Trimming cost V 2 bases and J 3 bases; bases outside gene matches: 9. Germline values: CDR1 SNHLY, CDR2 FYNNEI. This CDR3 comprises 17 residues. CDR3 in DNA: TGTGCCAGCAGTGAAAAGCGTCTAGCGGGGCCTACAGATACGCAGTATTTT. Translated: CASSEKRLAGPTDTQYF.

This clonotype was recorded many times. The genes are TRBV20-1 and TRBJ1-1; D is undetermined. The CDR3 is 14 residues long. V dropped 3 bases and J dropped 3 bases, with 14 bases sitting between them. CDR1 is DFQATT, CDR2 SNEGSKA, per germline (reference sequence). In DNA, the CDR3 is TGCAGTGCTAGCCCCCGGGTCAGCCACACTGAAGCTTTCTTT. Translating gives CSASPRVSHTEAFF.

This clonotype was observed many times. The V and J genes are TRBV7-2 and TRBJ2-5, with 14 bases matching TRBD2. CDR1 and CDR2 from the germline V gene are SGHTA and FQGNSA. The CDR3 contains 18 residues. V lost 3 bases to trimming and J lost 0 bases; unmatched junction nucleotides: 6. The DNA for the CDR3 is TGTGCCAGCAGCTTGGGACTAGCGGGGGTCAAGTACCAAGAGACCCAGTACTTC. The encoded protein is CASSLGLAGVKYQETQYF.

This clonotype was detected only a few times. V is TRBV15 and J is TRBJ2-1, with TRBD2 identical over 10 bases. This CDR3 comprises 17 residues. Trimming removed 5 bases from V and 2 bases from J; junction bases left unmatched: 9. Looked up from germline, CDR1 is LNHNV and CDR2 is YYDKDF (reference sequence). CDR3 DNA sequence: TGTGCCACCAGCCACGGGGGACTAGCGAACCCCTACAATGAGCAGTTCTTC. The encoded protein is CATSHGGLANPYNEQFF.

This clonotype was detected ten times or more. This chain uses TRBV5-1 with TRBJ2-3; tentatively, D is TRBD1 (5 bases). This CDR3 region has 13 residues. Trimming cost V 4 bases and J 4 bases, with 10 bases left between them. Germline CDR1 is SGHRS and CDR2 is YFSETQ. CDR3 amino acids: CASSPGNPDTQYF. CDR3 bases: TGCGCCAGCAGCCCAGGGAATCCAGATACGCAGTATTTT.